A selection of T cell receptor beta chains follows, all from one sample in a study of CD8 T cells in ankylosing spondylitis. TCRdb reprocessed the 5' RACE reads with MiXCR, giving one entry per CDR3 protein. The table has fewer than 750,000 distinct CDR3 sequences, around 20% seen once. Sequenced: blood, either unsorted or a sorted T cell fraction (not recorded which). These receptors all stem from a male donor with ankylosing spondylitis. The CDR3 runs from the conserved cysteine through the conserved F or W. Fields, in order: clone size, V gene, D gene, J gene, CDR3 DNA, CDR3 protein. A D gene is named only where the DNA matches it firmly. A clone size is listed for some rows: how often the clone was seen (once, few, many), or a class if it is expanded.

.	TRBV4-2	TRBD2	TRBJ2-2	TGTGCCAGCAGCCAAGAGGGGAGTGGCGGGAGAAGTACCGGGGAGCTGTTTTTT	CASSQEGSGGRSTGELFF
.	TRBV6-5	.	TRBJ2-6	TGTGCCAGCAGTTATGTCTGGAACTCTGGGGCCAACGTCCTGACTTTC	CASSYVWNSGANVLTF
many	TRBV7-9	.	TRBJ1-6	TGTGCCAGCAGCCGACCAGACCCAGCACCCCTCCACTTT	CASSRPDPAPLHF
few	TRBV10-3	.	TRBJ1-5	TGTGCCATATCCCCCCAGGGCGGCAATCAGCCCCAGCATTTT	CAISPQGGNQPQHF
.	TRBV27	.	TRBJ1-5	TGTGCCAGCAGTCCCCGTTTCAATAGTCAGCCCCAGCATTTT	CASSPRFNSQPQHF
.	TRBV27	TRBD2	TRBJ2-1	TGTGCCAGCATGGGACTAGCGGACAATGAGCAGTTCTTC	CASMGLADNEQFF
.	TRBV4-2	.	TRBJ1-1	TGTGCCAGCAGCCAATTAGAAGGGTGGAACACTGAAGCTTTCTTT	CASSQLEGWNTEAFF
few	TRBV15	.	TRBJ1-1	TGTGCCACCAGCAGAGATCTTGGAGGGCGAAGTATGAACACTGAAGCTTTCTTT	CATSRDLGGRSMNTEAFF
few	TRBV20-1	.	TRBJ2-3	TGCAGTGCTAAGGAGCCGCTTACGCAGTATTTT	CSAKEPLTQYF
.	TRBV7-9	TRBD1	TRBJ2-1	TGTGCCAGCAGAGCGAAGGGGGCGGGTGAGCAGTTCTTC	CASRAKGAGEQFF
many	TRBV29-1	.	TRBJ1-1	TGCAGCGTTGGAACTTTGGGCACAGTGAACACTGAAGCTTTCTTT	CSVGTLGTVNTEAFF
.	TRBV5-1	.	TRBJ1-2	TGCGCCAGCAGCTTACTACAGGACTATGGCTACACCTTC	CASSLLQDYGYTF
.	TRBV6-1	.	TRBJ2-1	TGTGCCAGCATCCCTTTTGGAGCGGAAACCTACAATGAGCAGTTCTTC	CASIPFGAETYNEQFF
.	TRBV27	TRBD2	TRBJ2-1	TGTGCCAGCAACATCCGACTAGCGGGAGGTAATGAGCAGTTCTTC	CASNIRLAGGNEQFF
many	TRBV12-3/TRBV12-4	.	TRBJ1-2	TGTGCCAGCAGTTTAACAGGGCTATATGGCTACACCTTC	CASSLTGLYGYTF
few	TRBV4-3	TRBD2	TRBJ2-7	TGCGCCAGCAGCCAAGATTATGGGACTAGCGGGAGTCGAAACGAGCAGTACTTC	CASSQDYGTSGSRNEQYF
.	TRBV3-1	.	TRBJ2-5	TGTGCCAGCAGCCAAGGACCGAAGGGCGGAGAGACCCAGTACTTC	CASSQGPKGGETQYF
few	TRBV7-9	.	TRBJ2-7	TGTGCCAGCAGCCGGGACCAGAGGGCCTACGAGCAGTACTTC	CASSRDQRAYEQYF
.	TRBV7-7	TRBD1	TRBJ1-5	TGTGCCAGCAACCGGGACAGGGGTGATCAGCCCCAGCATTTT	CASNRDRGDQPQHF
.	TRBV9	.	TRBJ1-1	TGTGCCAGCAGCGCTTTGACCAGCTGGAACACTGAAGCTTTCTTT	CASSALTSWNTEAFF
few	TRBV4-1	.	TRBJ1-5	TGCGCCAGCAGCCAAGATGAAGGGTCAGGTCAGCCCCAGCATTTT	CASSQDEGSGQPQHF
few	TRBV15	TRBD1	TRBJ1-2	TGTGCCACCAGCAGGAGGACAGGGAGTACTAACTATGGCTACACCTTC	CATSRRTGSTNYGYTF
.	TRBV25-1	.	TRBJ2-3	TGTGCCAGCAGTGAATTTCGGGAGCTGGATACGCAGTATTTT	CASSEFRELDTQYF
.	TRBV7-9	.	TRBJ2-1	TGTGCCAGCAGACCCGGGACGTTCTCCTACAATGAGCAGTTCTTC	CASRPGTFSYNEQFF
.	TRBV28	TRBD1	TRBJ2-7	TGTGCCAGCACCGCAGACAGGGCCACCTACGAGCAGTACTTC	CASTADRATYEQYF
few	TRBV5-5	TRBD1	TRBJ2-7	TGTGCCAGCAGCTTGGTACAGGGGGTGGCCTACGAGCAGTACTTC	CASSLVQGVAYEQYF
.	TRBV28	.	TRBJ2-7	TGTGCCAGCAGTTTATACCCAGGGAACGAGCAGTACTTC	CASSLYPGNEQYF
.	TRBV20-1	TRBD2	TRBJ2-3	TGCAGTGGAGAGCGGGGCAGCACAGATACGCAGTATTTT	CSGERGSTDTQYF
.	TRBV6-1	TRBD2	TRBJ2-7	TGTGCCAGCAGCGAGAGCGGGAGGCCCTCCTACGAGCAGTACTTC	CASSESGRPSYEQYF
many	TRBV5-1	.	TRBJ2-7	TGCGCCAGCAGCCAACAGGGGAGGTTCGGCGAGCAGTACTTC	CASSQQGRFGEQYF
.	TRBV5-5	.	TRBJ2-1	TGTGCCAGCAGCTTGAGCCTTGTGTCCAATGAGCAGTTCTTC	CASSLSLVSNEQFF
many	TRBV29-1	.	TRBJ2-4	TGCAGCGTTAGCGAAGGGGTGAACATTCAGTACTTC	CSVSEGVNIQYF
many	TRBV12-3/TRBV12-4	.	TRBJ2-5	TGTGCCAGCAGTTTCCTAGAGGAGGAGACCCAGTACTTC	CASSFLEEETQYF
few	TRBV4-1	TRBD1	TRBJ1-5	TGCGCCAGCAGCCAAGATCAGGGGGGGTATCAGCCCCAGCATTTT	CASSQDQGGYQPQHF
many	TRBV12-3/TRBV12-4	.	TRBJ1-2	TGTGCCAGCAGGGTGGCCGGAAATAACTATGGCTACACCTTC	CASRVAGNNYGYTF
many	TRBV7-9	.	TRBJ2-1	TGTGCCAGCAGCGGGGACTACAATGAGCAGTTCTTC	CASSGDYNEQFF
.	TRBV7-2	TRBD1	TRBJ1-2	TGTGCCAGCAGCACGGACAGGAATAACTATGGCTACACCTTC	CASSTDRNNYGYTF
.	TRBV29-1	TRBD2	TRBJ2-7	TGCAGCGTTGAAGTACTAGCGGAAACCTACGAGCAGTACTTC	CSVEVLAETYEQYF
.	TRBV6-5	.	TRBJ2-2	TGTGCCAGCAGTTACTGGACCGGGGAGCTGTTTTTT	CASSYWTGELFF
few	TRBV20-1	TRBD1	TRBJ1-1	TGCAGTGCCACGGGACAGGAGAACACTGAAGCTTTCTTT	CSATGQENTEAFF
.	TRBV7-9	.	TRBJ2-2	TGTGCCAGCAGCCCTGGCGGGCAGGTCTTCACCGGGGAGCTGTTTTTT	CASSPGGQVFTGELFF
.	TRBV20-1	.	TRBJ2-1	TGCAGTGCTGGCGTGCCCCGGACGCCGAAGAATGAGCAGTTCTTC	CSAGVPRTPKNEQFF
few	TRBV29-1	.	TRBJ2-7	TGCAGCGTTCAAAGGGCATACGAGCAGTACTTC	CSVQRAYEQYF
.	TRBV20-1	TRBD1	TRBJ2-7	TGCAGTGCTACCCGACAGGGTTACATTGGTGACGACGAGCAGTACTTC	CSATRQGYIGDDEQYF
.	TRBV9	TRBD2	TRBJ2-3	TGTGCCAGCAGCTCCGGACTAGCGGGATCGGGCACAGATACGCAGTATTTT	CASSSGLAGSGTDTQYF
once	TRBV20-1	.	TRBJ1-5	TGCAGTGCTAGAAAGAGGCTCAATCAGCCCCAGCATTTT	CSARKRLNQPQHF
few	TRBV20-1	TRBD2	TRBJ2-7	TGCAGTGCTAGAGATTCCCTCGGACTAGCCGGCTACTACGAGCAGTACTTC	CSARDSLGLAGYYEQYF
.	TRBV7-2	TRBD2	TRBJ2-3	TGTGCCAGCAGCTGGCGACTAGCGGGAGACACAGATACGCAGTATTTT	CASSWRLAGDTDTQYF
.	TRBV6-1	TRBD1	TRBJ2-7	TGTGCCAGCAGTAAAGGACAGGGGTTCTCCTACGAGCAGTACTTC	CASSKGQGFSYEQYF